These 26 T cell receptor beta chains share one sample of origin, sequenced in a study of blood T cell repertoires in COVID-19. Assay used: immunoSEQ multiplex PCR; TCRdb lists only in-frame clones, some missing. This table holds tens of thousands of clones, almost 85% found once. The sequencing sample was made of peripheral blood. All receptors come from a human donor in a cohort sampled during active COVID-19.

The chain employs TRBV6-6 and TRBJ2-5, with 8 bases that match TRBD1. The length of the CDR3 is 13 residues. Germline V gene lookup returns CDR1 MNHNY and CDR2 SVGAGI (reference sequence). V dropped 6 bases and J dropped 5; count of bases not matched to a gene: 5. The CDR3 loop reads CASRRQGQETQYF. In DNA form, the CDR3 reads TGTGCCAGCAGACGACAGGGGCAGGAGACCCAGTACTTC.

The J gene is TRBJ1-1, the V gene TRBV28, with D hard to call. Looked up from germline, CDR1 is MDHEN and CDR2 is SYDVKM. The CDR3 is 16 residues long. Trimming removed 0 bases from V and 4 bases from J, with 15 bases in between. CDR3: CASSLWTGGRSTEAFF. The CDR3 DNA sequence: TGTGCCAGCAGTTTATGGACTGGAGGCCGGAGCACTGAAGCTTTCTTT.

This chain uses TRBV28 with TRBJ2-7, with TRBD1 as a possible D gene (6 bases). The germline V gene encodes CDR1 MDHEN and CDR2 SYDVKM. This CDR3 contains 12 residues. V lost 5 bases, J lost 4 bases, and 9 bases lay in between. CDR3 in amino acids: CASSDRLYEQYF. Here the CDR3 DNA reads TGTGCCAGCAGTGACAGGTTGTACGAGCAGTACTTC.

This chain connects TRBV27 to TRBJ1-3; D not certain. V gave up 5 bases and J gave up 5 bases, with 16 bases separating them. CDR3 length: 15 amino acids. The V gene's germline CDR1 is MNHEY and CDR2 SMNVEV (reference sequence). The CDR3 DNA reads TGTGCCAGCAGTCCCTACCCCCAACTTAGAAACACCATATATTTT. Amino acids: CASSPYPQLRNTIYF.

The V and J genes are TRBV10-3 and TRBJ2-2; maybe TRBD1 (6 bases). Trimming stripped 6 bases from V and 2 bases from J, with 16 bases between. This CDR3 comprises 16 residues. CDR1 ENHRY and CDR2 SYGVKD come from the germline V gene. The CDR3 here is CAISRWGHTNTGELFF. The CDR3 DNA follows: TGTGCCATCAGCCGCTGGGGGCACACCAACACCGGGGAGCTGTTTTTT.

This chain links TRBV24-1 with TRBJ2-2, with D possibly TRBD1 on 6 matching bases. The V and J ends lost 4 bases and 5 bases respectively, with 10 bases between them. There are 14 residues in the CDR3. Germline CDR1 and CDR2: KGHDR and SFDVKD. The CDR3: CATSDQGTTGELFF. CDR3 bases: TGTGCCACCAGTGACCAGGGGACGACCGGGGAGCTGTTTTTT.

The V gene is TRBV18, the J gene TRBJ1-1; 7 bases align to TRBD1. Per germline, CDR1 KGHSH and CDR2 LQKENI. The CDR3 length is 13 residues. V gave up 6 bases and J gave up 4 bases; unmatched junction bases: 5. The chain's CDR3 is CASSLQGSTEAFF. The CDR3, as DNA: TGTGCCAGCTCGTTACAGGGGAGCACTGAAGCTTTCTTT. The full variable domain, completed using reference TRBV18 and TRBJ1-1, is NAGVMQNPRHLVRRRGQEARLRCSPMKGHSHVYWYRQLPEEGLKFMVYLQKENIIDESGMPKERFSAEFPKEGPSILRIQQVVRGDSAAYFCASSLQGSTEAFFGQGTRLTVV.

The CDR3 nucleotides are TGTGCCAGCAGCGTAGTCGGGACTATCACAGATACGCAGTATTTT. This encodes CASSVVGTITDTQYF. The chain has TRBV9 and TRBJ2-3, with 7 bases lining up with TRBD2. Germline V gives CDR1 SGDLS, CDR2 YYNGEE. The CDR3 has 15 amino acids. The V segment lost 0 bases and the J segment 2 bases; nucleotides outside the gene matches: 3.

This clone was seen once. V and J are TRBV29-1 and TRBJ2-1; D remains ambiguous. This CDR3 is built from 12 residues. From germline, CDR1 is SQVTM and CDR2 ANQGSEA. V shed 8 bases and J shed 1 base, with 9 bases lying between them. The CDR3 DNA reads TGCAGCTTTAGTGAGTCCTACAATGAGCAGTTCTTC. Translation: CSFSESYNEQFF.

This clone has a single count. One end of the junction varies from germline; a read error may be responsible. The CDR3 reads CASSQDGTSGGAKGETQYF. The CDR3 nucleotides read TGCGCCAGCAGTCAAGACGGGACTAGCGGGGGGGCCAAGGGAGAGACCCAGTACTTC. The V and J genes are TRBV4-1 and TRBJ2-5, with TRBD2 matching 16 bases. The CDR3 spans 19 residues. Germline V CDR1 and CDR2: MGHRA, YSYEKL.

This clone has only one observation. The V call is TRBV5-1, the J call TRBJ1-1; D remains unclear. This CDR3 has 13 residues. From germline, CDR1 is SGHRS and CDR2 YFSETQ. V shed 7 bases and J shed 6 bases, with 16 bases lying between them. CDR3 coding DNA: TGCGCCAGCGCCTCGTCCCCTACGGCTGAAGCTTTCTTT. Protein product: CASASSPTAEAFF.

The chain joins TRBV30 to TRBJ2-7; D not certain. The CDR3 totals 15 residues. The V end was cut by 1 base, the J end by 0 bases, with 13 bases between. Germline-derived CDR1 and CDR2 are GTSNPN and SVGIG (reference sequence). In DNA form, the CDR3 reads TGTGCCTGGAGTGGAAACATTCGCAGCTCCTACGAGCAGTACTTC. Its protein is CAWSGNIRSSYEQYF.

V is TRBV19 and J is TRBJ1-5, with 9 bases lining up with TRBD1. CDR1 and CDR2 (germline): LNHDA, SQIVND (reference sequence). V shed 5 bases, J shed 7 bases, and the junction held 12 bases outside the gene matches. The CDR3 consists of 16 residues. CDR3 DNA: TGTGCCAGTAGTGGAGCGGACAGGGGAAGATGGCAGCCCCAGCATTTT. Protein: CASSGADRGRWQPQHF.

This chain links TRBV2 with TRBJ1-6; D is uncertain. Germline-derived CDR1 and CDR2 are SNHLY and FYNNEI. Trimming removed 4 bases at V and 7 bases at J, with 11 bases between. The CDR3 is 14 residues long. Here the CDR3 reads CASSVVGSNSPLHF. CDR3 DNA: TGTGCCAGCAGTGTAGTCGGGTCGAATTCACCCCTCCACTTT. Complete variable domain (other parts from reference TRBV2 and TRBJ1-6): EPEVTQTPSHQVTQMGQEVILRCVPISNHLYFYWYRQILGQKVEFLVSFYNNEISEKSEIFDDQFSVERPDGSNFTLKIRSTKLEDSAMYFCASSVVGSNSPLHFGNGTRLTVT.

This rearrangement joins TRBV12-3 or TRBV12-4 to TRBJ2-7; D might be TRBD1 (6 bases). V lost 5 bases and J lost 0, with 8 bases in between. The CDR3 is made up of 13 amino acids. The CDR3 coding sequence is TGTGCCAGCAGTACAGGGAGCTCCTACGAGCAGTACTTC. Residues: CASSTGSSYEQYF.

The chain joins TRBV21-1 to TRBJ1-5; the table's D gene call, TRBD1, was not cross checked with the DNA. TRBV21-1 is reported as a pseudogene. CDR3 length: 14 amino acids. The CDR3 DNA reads TGTGCCAGCAGCAAGGACAGCTACAATCAGCCCCAGCATTTT. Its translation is CASSKDSYNQPQHF.

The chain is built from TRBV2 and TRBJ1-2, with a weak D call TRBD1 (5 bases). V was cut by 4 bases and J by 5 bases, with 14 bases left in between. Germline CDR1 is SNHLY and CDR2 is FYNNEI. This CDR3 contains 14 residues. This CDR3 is CASSVRRVKYGYTF. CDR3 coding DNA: TGTGCCAGCAGTGTACGCAGGGTAAAATATGGCTACACCTTC.

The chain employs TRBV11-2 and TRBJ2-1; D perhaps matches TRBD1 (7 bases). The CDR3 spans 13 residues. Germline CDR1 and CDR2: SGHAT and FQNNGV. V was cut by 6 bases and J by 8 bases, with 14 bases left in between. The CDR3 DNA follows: TGTGCCAGCAGACTTCAGGGGGAGGATGAGCAGTTCTTC. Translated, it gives CASRLQGEDEQFF.

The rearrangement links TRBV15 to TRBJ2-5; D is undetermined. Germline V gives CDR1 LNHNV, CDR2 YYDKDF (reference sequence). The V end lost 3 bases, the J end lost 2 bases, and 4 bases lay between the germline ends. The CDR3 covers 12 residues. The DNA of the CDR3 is TGTGCCACCAGCAGGGCACAAGAGACCCAGTACTTC. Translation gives CATSRAQETQYF.

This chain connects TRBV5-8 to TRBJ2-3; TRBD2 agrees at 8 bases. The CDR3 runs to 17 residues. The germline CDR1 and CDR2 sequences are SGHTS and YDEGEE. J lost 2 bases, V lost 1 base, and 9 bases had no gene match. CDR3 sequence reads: CASSLWGSSGTTDTQYF. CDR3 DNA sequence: TGTGCCAGCAGCTTGTGGGGGAGTAGCGGGACCACAGATACGCAGTATTTT.

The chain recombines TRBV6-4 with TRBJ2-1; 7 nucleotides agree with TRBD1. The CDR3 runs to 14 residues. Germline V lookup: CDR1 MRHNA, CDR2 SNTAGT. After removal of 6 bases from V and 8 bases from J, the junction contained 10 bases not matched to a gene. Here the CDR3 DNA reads TGTGCCAGCAGACCTACAGGGGCGCGGGATGAGCAGTTCTTC. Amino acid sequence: CASRPTGARDEQFF.

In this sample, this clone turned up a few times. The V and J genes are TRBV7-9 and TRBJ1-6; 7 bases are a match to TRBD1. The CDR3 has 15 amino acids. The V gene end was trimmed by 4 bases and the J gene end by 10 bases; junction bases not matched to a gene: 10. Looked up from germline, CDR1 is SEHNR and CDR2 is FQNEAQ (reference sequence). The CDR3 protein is CASSSRQGVESPLHF. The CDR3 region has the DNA TGTGCCAGCAGCTCCCGACAGGGTGTAGAGTCACCCCTCCACTTT.

The CDR3 DNA reads TGTGCCAGCACCTTAGATTTTTCCAAAAACATTCAGTACTTC. Translation gives CASTLDFSKNIQYF. J is TRBJ2-4 and V is TRBV2; D gene ambiguous. The CDR3 length is 14 residues. V was pared by 7 bases and J by 2 bases, with 12 bases between. Germline assignment: CDR1 SNHLY and CDR2 FYNNEI.

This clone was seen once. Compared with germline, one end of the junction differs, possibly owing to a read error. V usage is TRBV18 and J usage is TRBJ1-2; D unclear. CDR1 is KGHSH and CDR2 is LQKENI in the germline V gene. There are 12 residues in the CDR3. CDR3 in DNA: TGTGCCAGCTCACCAGAAGGACGGGAGGGCGCCTTC. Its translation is CASSPEGREGAF.

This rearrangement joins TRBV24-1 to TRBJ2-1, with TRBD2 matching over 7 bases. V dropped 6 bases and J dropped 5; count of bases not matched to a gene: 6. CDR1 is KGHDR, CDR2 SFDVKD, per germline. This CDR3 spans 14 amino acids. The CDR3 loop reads CATSPPGTNNEQFF. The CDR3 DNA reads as TGTGCCACCAGTCCCCCCGGGACTAACAATGAGCAGTTCTTC.

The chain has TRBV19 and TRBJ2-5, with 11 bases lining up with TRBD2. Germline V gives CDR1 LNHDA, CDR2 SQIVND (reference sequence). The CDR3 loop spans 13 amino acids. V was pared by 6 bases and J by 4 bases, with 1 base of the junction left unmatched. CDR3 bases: TGTGCCAGTAGCGGACTAGCGGGAGAGACCCAGTACTTC. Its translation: CASSGLAGETQYF.